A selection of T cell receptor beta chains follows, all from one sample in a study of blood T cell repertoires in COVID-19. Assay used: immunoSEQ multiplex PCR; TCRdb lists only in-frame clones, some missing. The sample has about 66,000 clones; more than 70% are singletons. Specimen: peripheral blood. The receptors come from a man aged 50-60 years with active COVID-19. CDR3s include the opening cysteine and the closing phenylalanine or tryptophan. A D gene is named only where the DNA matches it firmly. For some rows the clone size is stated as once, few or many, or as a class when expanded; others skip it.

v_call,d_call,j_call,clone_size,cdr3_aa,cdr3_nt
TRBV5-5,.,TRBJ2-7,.,CASSFGPAYEQYF,TGTGCCAGCAGCTTCGGTCCCGCCTACGAGCAGTACTTC
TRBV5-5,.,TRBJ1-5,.,CASSLEGSNQPQHF,TGTGCCAGCAGCTTGGAGGGGAGCAATCAGCCCCAGCATTTT
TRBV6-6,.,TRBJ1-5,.,CASSPDYSNQPQHF,TGTGCCAGCAGCCCAGATTATAGCAATCAGCCCCAGCATTTT
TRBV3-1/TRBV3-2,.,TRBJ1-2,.,CASSQPGQGFGYTF,TGTGCCAGCAGCCAACCTGGACAAGGGTTTGGCTACACCTTC
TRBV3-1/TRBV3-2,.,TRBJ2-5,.,CASSRGGQETQYF,TGTGCCAGCAGCCGAGGGGGTCAAGAGACCCAGTACTTC
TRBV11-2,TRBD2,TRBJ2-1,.,CASSFLGLAGYYNEQFF,TGTGCCAGCAGCTTTCTTGGACTAGCGGGATACTACAATGAGCAGTTCTTC
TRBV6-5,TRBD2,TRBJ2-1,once,CASVGGLAGGNEQFF,TGTGCCAGCGTAGGCGGGCTAGCGGGAGGCAATGAGCAGTTCTTC
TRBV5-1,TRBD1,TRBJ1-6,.,CASSTGGDLYNSPLHF,TGCGCCAGCAGCACAGGGGGCGACCTCTATAATTCACCCCTCCACTTT
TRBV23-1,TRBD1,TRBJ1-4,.,CASTPGQGAERKLFF,TGCGCCAGCACCCCGGGACAGGGGGCGGAGAGGAAACTGTTTTTT
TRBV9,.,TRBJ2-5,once,CASSVGGGRGVAETQYF,TGTGCCAGCAGCGTAGGCGGCGGGCGGGGAGTAGCAGAGACCCAGTACTTC
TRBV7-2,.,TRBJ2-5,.,CASGSTSGTGETQYF,TGTGCCAGCGGGTCCACCAGCGGGACAGGAGAGACCCAGTACTTC
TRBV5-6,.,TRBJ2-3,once,CASSPRVLSGSADTQYF,TGTGCCAGCAGCCCGAGGGTGCTTAGCGGAAGCGCAGATACGCAGTATTTT
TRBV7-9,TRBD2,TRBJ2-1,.,CASSRAGALHNEQFF,TGTGCCAGCAGTCGAGCGGGGGCCCTCCACAATGAGCAGTTCTTC
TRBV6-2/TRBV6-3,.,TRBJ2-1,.,CASSLNRQGGAHEQFF,TGTGCCAGCAGCCTTAATCGGCAGGGAGGTGCGCATGAGCAGTTCTTC
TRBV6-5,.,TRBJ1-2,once,CASSLAARTAIGYTF,TGTGCCAGCAGTCTGGCGGCCCGGACAGCTATCGGCTACACCTTC
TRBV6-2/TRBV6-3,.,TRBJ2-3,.,CASSYPRVWGGAEDTQYF,TGTGCCAGCAGTTACCCGCGGGTATGGGGGGGGGCTGAAGATACGCAGTATTTT
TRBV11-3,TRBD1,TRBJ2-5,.,CASSMGQGQTQYF,TGTGCCAGCAGCATGGGACAGGGCCAGACCCAGTACTTC
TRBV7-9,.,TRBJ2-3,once,CASSLVGGPSTDTQYF,TGTGCCAGCAGCTTAGTGGGTGGGCCTAGCACAGATACGCAGTATTTT
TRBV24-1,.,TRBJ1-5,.,CATSERNSNQPQHF,TGTGCCACCAGTGAGAGAAATAGCAATCAGCCCCAGCATTTT
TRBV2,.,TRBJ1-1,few,CASSPGTEAFF,TGTGCCAGCAGTCCAGGTACTGAAGCTTTCTTT
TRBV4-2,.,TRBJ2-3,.,CASSQRGGYTDTQYF,TGTGCCAGCAGCCAAAGGGGGGGATACACAGATACGCAGTATTTT
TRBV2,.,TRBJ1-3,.,CASSESRGAYGNTIYF,TGTGCCAGCAGTGAAAGTCGGGGGGCATACGGAAACACCATATATTTT